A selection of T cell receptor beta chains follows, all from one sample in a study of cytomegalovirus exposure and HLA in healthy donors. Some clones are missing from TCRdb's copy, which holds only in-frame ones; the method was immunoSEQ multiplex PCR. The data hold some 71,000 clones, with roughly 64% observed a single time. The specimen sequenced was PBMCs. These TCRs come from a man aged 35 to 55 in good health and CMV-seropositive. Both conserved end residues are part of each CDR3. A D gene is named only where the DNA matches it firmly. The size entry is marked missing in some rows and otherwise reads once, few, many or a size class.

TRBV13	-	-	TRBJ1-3	TGTGCCAGCAGCTTTTCTCTCCGGTTGGGAAACACCATATATTTT	CASSFSLRLGNTIYF
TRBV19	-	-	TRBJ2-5	TGTGCCAGTAGTATTGGCCTGCCTCAAGAGACCCAGTACTTC	CASSIGLPQETQYF
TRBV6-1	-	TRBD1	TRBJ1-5	TGTGCCAGCAGGTCAGGACAGGGGCGCAATCAGCCCCAGCATTTT	CASRSGQGRNQPQHF
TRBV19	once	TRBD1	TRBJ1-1	TGTGCCAGTAGTATCCTGACAGGGGCGAACACTGAAGCTTTCTTT	CASSILTGANTEAFF
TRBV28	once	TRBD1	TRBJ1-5	TGTGCCAGCAGACCCGGGACAGGGGCGTCGACAGCCCAGCATTTT	CASRPGTGASTAQHF
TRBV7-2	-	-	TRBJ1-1	TGTGCCAGCAGCTCGAGGTCAGGGTTAGGGACTGAAGCTTTCTTT	CASSSRSGLGTEAFF
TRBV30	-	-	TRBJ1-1	TGTGCCTGGAGCGGACAGACCGAAGCTTTCTTT	CAWSGQTEAFF
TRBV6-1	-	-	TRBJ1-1	TGTGCCAGCAACAGCAGGGACACTGAAGCTTTCTTT	CASNSRDTEAFF
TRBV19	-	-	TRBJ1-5	TGTGCCAGTAAATGGGGGCAGGTTGGCAATCAGCCCCAGCATTTT	CASKWGQVGNQPQHF
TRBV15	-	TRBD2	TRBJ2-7	TGTGCCACCAGCAGAGATGCGGCTAGCGGGAGTCCTTACGAGCAGTACTTC	CATSRDAASGSPYEQYF
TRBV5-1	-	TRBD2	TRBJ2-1	TGCGCCAGCAGCGGCCGGGACTACCAGTTCTTC	CASSGRDYQFF
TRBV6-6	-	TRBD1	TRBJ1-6	TGTGCCAGCAGTACCGAGACAGGGGGCTTCGATTCACCCCTCCACTTT	CASSTETGGFDSPLHF
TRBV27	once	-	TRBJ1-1	TGTGCCAGCAGTTGGGGGGGAAGAGACACTGAAGCTTTCTTT	CASSWGGRDTEAFF
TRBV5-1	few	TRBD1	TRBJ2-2	TGCGCCAGCGGACAGGGTTACACCGGGGAGCTGTTTTTT	CASGQGYTGELFF
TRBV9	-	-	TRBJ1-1	TGTGCCAGCAGCCCCCACGAGGGCACTGAAGCTTTCTTT	CASSPHEGTEAFF
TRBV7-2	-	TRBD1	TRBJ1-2	TGTGCCAGCAGCCGACGGACAGGGGAACACTATGGCTACACCTTC	CASSRRTGEHYGYTF
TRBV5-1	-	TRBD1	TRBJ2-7	TGCGCCAGCAGCGAGGACAGGGTTACCTACGAGCAGTACTTC	CASSEDRVTYEQYF
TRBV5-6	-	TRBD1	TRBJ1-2	TGTGCCAGCAGCTTGGGGGGACAGGGTTGGAACTATGGCTACACCTTC	CASSLGGQGWNYGYTF
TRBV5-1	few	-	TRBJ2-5	TGCGCCAGCTTCCCAGGAGGGGGCGGGGTAGAGACCCAGTACTTC	CASFPGGGGVETQYF
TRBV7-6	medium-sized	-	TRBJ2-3	TGTGCCAGCAGCTCACAACCGGGTCTAAACACAGATACGCAGTATTTT	CASSSQPGLNTDTQYF
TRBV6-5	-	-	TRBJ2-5	TGTGCCAGCGGATCTCAGGGGGGCGGCCAAGAGACCCAGTACTTC	CASGSQGGGQETQYF
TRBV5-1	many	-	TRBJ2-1	TGCGCCAGCAGCTTGGCACCAGGGATGTCGGATGAGCAGTTCTTC	CASSLAPGMSDEQFF
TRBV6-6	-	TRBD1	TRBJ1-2	TGTGCCAGCAGTTACTCCGGGACAGACTATGGCTACACCTTC	CASSYSGTDYGYTF
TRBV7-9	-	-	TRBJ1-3	TGTGCCAGCAGCTCCGAGGGGGGGGCGACTTACGGAAACACCATATATTTT	CASSSEGGATYGNTIYF
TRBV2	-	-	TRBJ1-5	TGTGCCAGCAGCGCCCTGGCCCCTGGGAGGAATCAGCCCCAGCATTTT	CASSALAPGRNQPQHF
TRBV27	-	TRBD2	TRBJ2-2	TGTGCCAGCAGTTTTCTCCTAGCGGGAGGGACCGGGGAGCTGTTTTTT	CASSFLLAGGTGELFF
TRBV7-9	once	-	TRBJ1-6	TGTGCCAGCAGCCCCCCCGCAGGGATGAATTCACCCCTCCACTTT	CASSPPAGMNSPLHF
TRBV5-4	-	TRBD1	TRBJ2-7	TGTGCCAGCACCCGGGACAGCGGCTACGAGCAGTACTTC	CASTRDSGYEQYF
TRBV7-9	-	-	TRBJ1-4	TGTGCCAGCAGTTCGGGGGAAAAACTGTTTTTT	CASSSGEKLFF
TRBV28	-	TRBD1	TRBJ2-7	TGTGCCAGCAGTTCCCCCGGACAGGGGTCGGACGAGCAGTACTTC	CASSSPGQGSDEQYF
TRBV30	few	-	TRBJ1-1	TGTGCCTGGAGTGTCGCGGGGAACACTGAAGCTTTCTTT	CAWSVAGNTEAFF
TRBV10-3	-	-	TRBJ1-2	TGTGCCATCAGTGACGAGGGTAAGGCGAACTATGGCTACACCTTC	CAISDEGKANYGYTF
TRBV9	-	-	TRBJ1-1	TGTGCCAGCAGCGGGTACTTGAACACTGAAGCTTTCTTT	CASSGYLNTEAFF
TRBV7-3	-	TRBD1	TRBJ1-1	TGTGCCAGCAGCTTAAGGGACAGAGAGAACACTGAAGCTTTCTTT	CASSLRDRENTEAFF
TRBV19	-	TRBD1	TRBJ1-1	TGTGCCAGTAGTATCGAGGGACAGGGGAATGAAGCTTTCTTT	CASSIEGQGNEAFF
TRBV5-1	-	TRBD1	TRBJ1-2	TGCGCCAGCAGCTTGGGGACAGGGGGTAACTATGGCTACACCTTC	CASSLGTGGNYGYTF
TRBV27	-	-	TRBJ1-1	TGTGCCAGCAGTTTCGGAGTGGAGACTGAAGCTTTCTTT	CASSFGVETEAFF